This TCR beta chain stems from a study of CD8 T cells in ankylosing spondylitis. TCRdb reprocessed the 5' RACE reads via MiXCR and lists one record per CDR3 protein. The table records approximately 250,000 distinct CDR3 sequences, roughly a quarter of them present only once. From germline, CDR1 is DFQATT and CDR2 SNEGSKA (reference sequence). The CDR3 extends over 13 amino acids. The V end was cut by 0 bases, the J end by 3 bases, with 8 bases between. The receptor comes from a male donor with ankylosing spondylitis or in good health (not recorded which). The sequencing input was blood, either unsorted or a sorted T cell fraction (not recorded which). The chain uses TRBV20-1 and TRBJ2-5; no clear D gene. The CDR3 sequence: CSARERPKETQYF. CDR3 DNA: TGCAGTGCTAGAGAACGACCTAAAGAGACCCAGTACTTC.